This T cell receptor beta chain was profiled in a study of blood T cell repertoires in COVID-19. In the study overall: Italy, Spain and the United States were the sources of the convalescent and acute COVID-19 samples. The analysed material was cDNA or gDNA that came from T cells, B-cell-depleted T cells, or PBMCs.

This clone was observed a few times. Per the original data handling: The assay estimated nucleated cells by amplifying reference gene primers. The data were produced by immunoSEQ multiplex PCR, yet TCRdb's version contains in-frame clones alone and is incomplete. V, J and clone size are taken as reported in that table, and D and trimming were inferred from the DNA itself. The sample holds about 47,000 clones, roughly 69% seen once. Per the germline V gene, CDR1 is LNHNV and CDR2 is YYDKDF (reference sequence). The CDR3 sequence is 15 residues long. The V and J ends lost 5 bases and 6 bases respectively, with 16 bases between them.

Material: peripheral blood. The chain is built from TRBV15 and TRBJ1-4, with D unresolved. The receptor's source is a man of 80 years or more with acute or convalescent COVID-19. The CDR3 DNA reads TGTGCCACCAGCCACAGAGGAGGCTACGATGAAAAACTGTTTTTT. Translation gives CATSHRGGYDEKLFF. Based on the CDR3 plus reference TRBV15 and TRBJ1-4, the full variable domain is DAMVIQNPRYQVTQFGKPVTLSCSQTLNHNVMYWYQQKSSQAPKLLFHYYDKDFNNEADTPDNFQSRRPNTSFCFLDIRSPGLGDTAMYLCATSHRGGYDEKLFFGSGTQLSVL.